This T cell receptor (beta chain) was retrieved from a study of T cell responses to AZD1222 COVID-19 vaccine (dated by TCRdb to about 2021). Concerning the study at large: TCR sequencing was performed for 230 to 250 trial participants, of whom about 200 were given two doses of AZD1222 and some 25 were given two doses of MenACWY control vaccine. Enrollment into the trials was organized by age into subgroups of 18-55, 56-69 and 70-plus years, and those subgroups contained approximately 150, 30 and 60 TCR-sequenced participants, respectively.

In light of the paper, this sample's time point label describes: about 28 days (+/-7) after the second vaccine dose. Because spike-specific TCR depth and breadth did not differ between the two schedules, AZD1222 recipients who got a second dose at roughly 4 weeks were pooled with those who got a second dose at roughly 12 weeks. Samples from vaccinated people were obtained from the UK trials COV001 and COV002, which included a single-blind randomized controlled phase 2/3 trial of AZD1222 (ChAdOx1 nCoV-19) in healthy adults. For TCRbeta chain sequencing, PBMC samples from trial participants were taken at day 0 and at day 28 after the second dose. Inclusive of the bounding cysteine and phenylalanine, the CDR3 is 14 residues long. This entry keeps only the CDR3 DNA: 42 bases, framed from base 1. Based on the germline V gene, the CDR1 and CDR2 sequences are MNHEY and SVGAGI. Trimming removed 5 bases from V and 7 bases from J, leaving 12 bases between the germline ends.

Overall results and qualifications from the work: Reportedly, close to half of the unique spike-specific TCRs recognized epitopes lying outside the regions that are mutated in the B.1.351 and B.1.1.7 variants. The 56-69-year group was small, and its depth increase did not reach significance, likely because of low power. Because no day 14 peak-response samples were available, the repertoires could be characterized only after the peak T cell response. Participants were mostly white British, with more females than males. The authors suggested clonal diversity may have been underestimated. Spike-specific TCR breadth and depth rose significantly after two AZD1222 doses compared with day 0 and with MenACWY recipients. Only five to seven AZD1222 recipients were SARS-CoV-2 seropositive at baseline, limiting conclusions about previously exposed vaccinees. CD4 TCRs associated with the vaccine covered the entire spike protein, and the dominant responses were in regions 160-218 and 743-854.

The CDR3 regions of human TCRbeta chains were analyzed by immunosequencing. Turning to the authors' computational methods: TCRs in the repertoires were compared against a reference library of SARS-CoV-2-specific TCRs that had been generated with the MIRA antigen-specificity platform. Breadth was defined as the fraction of unique TCRs that were SARS-CoV-2-associated. Depth was defined as the fraction of total T cells that were SARS-CoV-2-associated. Using the MIRA data, each spike-specific TCR was mapped to the spike region that the TCR reacts to and placed in a CD4 or CD8 class. Log10-transformed breadth and depth values were compared by one-way ANOVA with Sidak's multiple comparisons tests. What TCRdb holds here is the immuneACCESS table cut down to in-frame rearrangements. Part of the clones is not present; checked against another copy, under half of the missing clones reflect an unresolved V gene, and the others are unexplained. The V and J calls and clone size were taken over from that table, and D and trimming were inferred from the DNA. The sample table lists some 93,000 clones, 88% of them with a count of one. Roughly an eighth of the sample comes from the top ten.

A word on this clone: The clone's antigen remains unknown. Per-nucleotide qualities are absent, and no much larger clonotype sits a single base away.

The input for sequencing was peripheral blood, taken 28 days after the second AZD1222 dose. The receptor's source is an adult who received the AZD1222 COVID-19 vaccine. The V and J genes are TRBV6-5 and TRBJ1-6, and TRBD1 may be the D gene, going by 5 matching bases. The CDR3 corresponds to CASSPGTGNSPLHF. The sequenced DNA is TGTGCCAGCAGTCCCGGGACGGGAAATTCACCCCTCCACTTT.